The entry below gives a single T cell receptor beta chain sequence along with its context. Each participant's cohort was designated according to participant-reported clinical history. Repertoires were generated with immunoSEQ multiplex PCR, while TCRdb's copy carries only in-frame clones and drops some. The data contain about 270,000 clones, 88% of them singletons. The sample belongs to a study of blood T cell repertoires in COVID-19. Across the whole study: T cells, B-cell-depleted T cells, or PBMCs supplied cDNA or gDNA.

The source material was PBMCs or T cells enriched from blood (not recorded which). The TCR was taken from a woman aged 45-60 years who had recovered from COVID-19.

The CDR3 sequence is CATLPGQGIGTQYF. CDR3 coding DNA: TGTGCCACCCTCCCGGGACAGGGCATAGGGACCCAGTACTTC. This chain joins TRBV28 and TRBJ2-5; 9 bases are a match to TRBD1. The CDR3 runs 14 residues. J gave up 7 bases and V 10 bases, and 13 bases lay outside the gene matches. Germline V gene data show CDR1 as MDHEN and CDR2 as SYDVKM.